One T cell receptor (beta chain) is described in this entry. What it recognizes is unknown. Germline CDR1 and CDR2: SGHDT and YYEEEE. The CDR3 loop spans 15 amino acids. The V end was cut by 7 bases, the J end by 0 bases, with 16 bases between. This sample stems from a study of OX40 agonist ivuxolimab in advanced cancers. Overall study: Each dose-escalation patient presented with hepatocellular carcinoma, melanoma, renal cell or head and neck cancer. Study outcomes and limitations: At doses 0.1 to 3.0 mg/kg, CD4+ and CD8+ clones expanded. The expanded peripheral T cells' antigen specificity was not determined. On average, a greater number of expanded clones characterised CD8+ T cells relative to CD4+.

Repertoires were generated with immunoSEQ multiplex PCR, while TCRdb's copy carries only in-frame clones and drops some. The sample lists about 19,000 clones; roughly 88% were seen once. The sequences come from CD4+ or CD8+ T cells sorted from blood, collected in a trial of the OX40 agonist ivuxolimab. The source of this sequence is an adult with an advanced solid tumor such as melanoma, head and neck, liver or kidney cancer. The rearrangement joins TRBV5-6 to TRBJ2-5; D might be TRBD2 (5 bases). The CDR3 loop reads CASAHPSDYQETQYF. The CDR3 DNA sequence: TGTGCCAGCGCGCACCCCTCGGACTACCAAGAGACCCAGTACTTC.